This is a list of T cell receptor beta chains from one sample in a study of CD8+ T cells in alopecia areata. Clones were read by immunoSEQ multiplex PCR, and TCRdb kept only the in-frame ones, dropping some. The table has 100,000 to 130,000 clones, approximately 59% seen once. Sequences were obtained from CD8+ T cells sorted from blood. The receptors shown here come from a human donor in good health. Both conserved end residues are part of each CDR3. The D gene is left open where the match is weak. Clone size is not always given. Where it is, it says once, few, many or a class for expanded clones.

TGTGCCACCAGCAGAAAAAGAACAGGGACTGGCTACGAGCAGTACTTC	CATSRKRTGTGYEQYF	TRBJ2-7	once	NA	TRBV15
TGCAGCGTTGAGGTGGGGACGGCCGGCAATGAGCAGTTCTTC	CSVEVGTAGNEQFF	TRBJ2-1	NA	NA	TRBV29-1
TGTGCCAGCAAGGCAGGGGGCTACCAAGAGACCCAGTACTTC	CASKAGGYQETQYF	TRBJ2-5	few	TRBD1	TRBV2
TGTGCCAGCAGTTACTCTCCGGGACACCCGAACACTGAAGCTTTCTTT	CASSYSPGHPNTEAFF	TRBJ1-1	NA	NA	TRBV6-5
TGTGCCAGTAGTATGACAAGCACAGATACGCAGTATTTT	CASSMTSTDTQYF	TRBJ2-3	few	NA	TRBV19
TGTGCCAGCAGTTTTCTAGCGGATAACACAGATACGCAGTATTTT	CASSFLADNTDTQYF	TRBJ2-3	NA	TRBD2	TRBV27
TGCAGCGTTGAAAGTCTAGCGAGCACAGATACGCAGTATTTT	CSVESLASTDTQYF	TRBJ2-3	NA	NA	TRBV29-1
TGCGCCAGCAGCGGCCGCGGATGGCCAAAGATGAACACCGGGGAGCTGTTTTTT	CASSGRGWPKMNTGELFF	TRBJ2-2	NA	NA	TRBV5-1
TGTGCCAGCAGCTTGGGACAGTCCTACGAGCAGTACTTC	CASSLGQSYEQYF	TRBJ2-7	few	NA	TRBV5-6
TGCGCCAGCAGCCAATTTAATACGGCGAATTCACCCCTCCACTTT	CASSQFNTANSPLHF	TRBJ1-6	NA	NA	TRBV4-1
TGCAGCGTTGGGGGGACGGAGAGCAATCAGCCCCAGCATTTT	CSVGGTESNQPQHF	TRBJ1-5	few	NA	TRBV29-1
TGTGCCAGCTCACCATGGAGGGCGGACTATGGCTACACCTTC	CASSPWRADYGYTF	TRBJ1-2	NA	NA	TRBV18
TGCGCCAGCAGCTTGGTAGGACAGGGGGCTGTCGAGCAGTACTTC	CASSLVGQGAVEQYF	TRBJ2-7	NA	TRBD1	TRBV5-1
TGTGCCAGCAGCTTGTTCGACGATGGCTACACCTTC	CASSLFDDGYTF	TRBJ1-2	NA	NA	TRBV5-6
TGCAGCGTTGTCATAGCGTATGAGCAGTTCTTC	CSVVIAYEQFF	TRBJ2-1	NA	NA	TRBV29-1
TGTGCCAGCAGCTTGGGAGGGGCGCCGGGCGAGCAGTACTTC	CASSLGGAPGEQYF	TRBJ2-7	NA	NA	TRBV5-6
TGTGCCAGCAGCTTAAGGGCGGTAAACCCTCCATATGGCTACACCTTC	CASSLRAVNPPYGYTF	TRBJ1-2	NA	NA	TRBV7-9
TGCGCCAGCAGCCCCACTCAGACAGGAAACTATGGCTACACCTTC	CASSPTQTGNYGYTF	TRBJ1-2	few	NA	TRBV5-1
TGTGCCAGCAGCGCCGGACAGGGAGGTGGCTACACCTTC	CASSAGQGGGYTF	TRBJ1-2	NA	TRBD1	TRBV9
TGTGCCAGCAGCTTAGGGACAGGACTCAACACTGAAGCTTTCTTT	CASSLGTGLNTEAFF	TRBJ1-1	NA	TRBD1	TRBV5-6
TGTGCCTGCGGAGGGTGGGACGAGCAGTACTTC	CACGGWDEQYF	TRBJ2-7	NA	NA	TRBV2
TGTGCCAGTAGGACCGACCCGGCGGGGGAGACCCAGTACTTC	CASRTDPAGETQYF	TRBJ2-5	NA	NA	TRBV19
TGTGCCTGGAGTGAGCTGGCGGCGGAGCAGTTCTTC	CAWSELAAEQFF	TRBJ2-1	NA	NA	TRBV30
TGTGCCAGCAGCTTGGGTGGGGGGAACACAGATACGCAGTATTTT	CASSLGGGNTDTQYF	TRBJ2-3	NA	NA	TRBV5-6
TGTGCCAGCAGCTCCCCCAAGGGTGGGCTTACGAACACCGGGGAGCTGTTTTTT	CASSSPKGGLTNTGELFF	TRBJ2-2	few	NA	TRBV7-6
TGTGCCACCAGCAGTCTAAGGGGTCCCCCTCTTGGCGAGCAGTACTTC	CATSSLRGPPLGEQYF	TRBJ2-7	NA	NA	TRBV15
TGTGCCAGCAGTGAACAGGGGGACACCGGGGAGCTGTTTTTT	CASSEQGDTGELFF	TRBJ2-2	many	TRBD1	TRBV6-1
TGTGCCAGCAGCGGGACAGGGTTCCAAGAGACCCAGTACTTC	CASSGTGFQETQYF	TRBJ2-5	NA	TRBD1	TRBV5-6
TGCAGCGTTCGCGGCGGGAGGGGGGGAAACAATGAGCAGTTCTTC	CSVRGGRGGNNEQFF	TRBJ2-1	once	TRBD2	TRBV29-1
TGTGCCAGCAGCTTAAACCGGGAGCAGTTCTTC	CASSLNREQFF	TRBJ2-1	few	NA	TRBV13
TGCAGCGTTGAATACTGGCGTGGCAGGGGCGACTATGGCTACACCTTC	CSVEYWRGRGDYGYTF	TRBJ1-2	few	NA	TRBV29-1
TGTGCCAGCAGCGGGACAGGGGAAGAGGGCTACGAGCAGTACTTC	CASSGTGEEGYEQYF	TRBJ2-7	NA	TRBD1	TRBV2
TGTGCCAGCAGTGAATATGGGGGAGGCACTGAAGCTTTCTTT	CASSEYGGGTEAFF	TRBJ1-1	NA	NA	TRBV6-1
TGTGCCACCAGCAGAGATCGGTGGCAGCCCTTCACTGAAGCTTTCTTT	CATSRDRWQPFTEAFF	TRBJ1-1	few	NA	TRBV15
TGTGCCAGCAGTTGGGGTTCTCACTATGGCTACACCTTC	CASSWGSHYGYTF	TRBJ1-2	NA	NA	TRBV5-6
TGTGCCAGCACCGCGGGGTACACTGAAGCTTTCTTT	CASTAGYTEAFF	TRBJ1-1	NA	NA	TRBV2
TGCGCCAGCAGCTTGGCGTCCAGGTGGACTGAAGCTTTCTTT	CASSLASRWTEAFF	TRBJ1-1	NA	NA	TRBV5-1
TGTGCCAGCAGCTCCGCAGGGTTCTCTGGGGCCAACGTCCTGACTTTC	CASSSAGFSGANVLTF	TRBJ2-6	NA	NA	TRBV5-6
TGTGCCAGCAGCCCTGGACAGAAAGAGACCCAGTACTTC	CASSPGQKETQYF	TRBJ2-5	few	NA	TRBV5-6
TGTGCCAGCAGTTACCCGGGACTCCGCGGGGTGAAGACCCAGTACTTC	CASSYPGLRGVKTQYF	TRBJ2-5	few	NA	TRBV6-6
TGCGCCAGCAGCCAAGATTACCAGGGGGGCCAGCCCCAGCATTTT	CASSQDYQGGQPQHF	TRBJ1-5	NA	TRBD1	TRBV4-1
TGTGCCACCAGCTTATCGGGGATTGAACGCTACACCTTC	CATSLSGIERYTF	TRBJ1-2	NA	NA	TRBV15
TGTGCCAGCAGCCAAGGGCAGGGGCTAGCCAAAAACATTCAGTACTTC	CASSQGQGLAKNIQYF	TRBJ2-4	NA	NA	TRBV14
TGTGCCATCAGCCGTTCGCCGGGTTTCGGGGAGCAGTACTTC	CAISRSPGFGEQYF	TRBJ2-7	NA	NA	TRBV10-3
TGTGCCAGCAGTTTTGCGCAGCCTCACTCATTGACCCCGGGCCACGAGCAGTACTTC	CASSFAQPHSLTPGHEQYF	TRBJ2-7	NA	NA	TRBV2
TGTGCCAGCAGTAGACTAGTCTCCTACGAGCAGTACTTC	CASSRLVSYEQYF	TRBJ2-7	NA	NA	TRBV28
TGTGCCAGCAGCGTAGGAGGGACAGGGCTGTACAATGAGCAGTTCTTC	CASSVGGTGLYNEQFF	TRBJ2-1	NA	TRBD1	TRBV9
TGTGCCAGCAGCCCAATCTGGGACTACGAGCAGTACTTC	CASSPIWDYEQYF	TRBJ2-7	NA	NA	TRBV7-9
TGTGCCAGCAGGAAAGCGGGGGCGATCCGTGGCACTGAAGCTTTCTTT	CASRKAGAIRGTEAFF	TRBJ1-1	few	NA	TRBV7-9
TGCGCCAGCAGCGGAGCGGGGGTGGACTACGAGCAGTACTTC	CASSGAGVDYEQYF	TRBJ2-7	NA	TRBD2	TRBV5-1
TGCGCCAGCAGCCGGGAGGGGAGAAACATTCAGTACTTC	CASSREGRNIQYF	TRBJ2-4	once	TRBD2	TRBV4-3
TGCAGCGTTGAGACAAGTTGGAACACTGAAGCTTTCTTT	CSVETSWNTEAFF	TRBJ1-1	NA	NA	TRBV29-1
TGTGCCACCAGCAGCGCGGGACAGGGTGGGGACGGAGAGACCCAGTACTTC	CATSSAGQGGDGETQYF	TRBJ2-5	NA	TRBD1	TRBV15
TGTGCCAGCAGCTTCGACAGTAACAATGAGCAGTTCTTC	CASSFDSNNEQFF	TRBJ2-1	NA	NA	TRBV7-2